The T cell receptor beta chain described here comes from a study of Tregs in tolerant kidney transplant recipients (dated by TCRdb to between 2018 and 2020). For the study in its entirety: The transplants used related donors with nonmyeloablative bone marrow transplantation, and mixed chimerism in the human trials was transient. TCRbeta sequencing was used in the study to identify donor-specific regulatory T cells before combined kidney and bone marrow transplantation, and the identified cells were then tracked after transplant. Broader findings and caveats from the paper: In tolerant patients, the expansion of donor-specific Tregs was greater than global Treg expansion, suggesting that the expansion was antigen-driven rather than nonspecific. Biological reproducibility was not directly assessed, although technical replication error appeared to be minimal. Because the PCR primers were changed over time for some patients, nucleotide-level comparison could not be performed across the samples from those patients. Expanding Tregs with activated donor B cells appeared to identify the most biologically relevant and donor-specific TCRbeta repertoire. Because the study included only a small number of patients, the results must be confirmed in larger populations and under other immunosuppression protocols.

The CDR3 sequence holds 16 residues, the cysteine and phenylalanine included. The read is trimmed to its CDR3 DNA, 48 bases read in frame from base 1. The germline ends are 14 bases apart after V is trimmed by 1 base and J by 4 bases. According to the germline V gene (reference sequence), CDR1 reads LNHDA and CDR2 reads SQIVND. Regarding this clone: Its antigen remains unidentified. Qualities for individual bases were not recorded, and no much larger clone is one base off.

The sample's time point label, decoded: blood sample drawn before combined kidney and bone marrow transplant. Unstimulated Tregs (CD4+CD25+CD127-), CD4+ non-Tregs (CD4+CD25-), CD4 and CD8 cells were FACS-sorted from thawed PBMCs. The patients were 4 recipients of combined kidney and bone marrow transplants from the ITN036ST trial, and samples were available only for these trial subjects. Healthy control blood was processed by Ficoll density gradient to PBMCs and cryopreserved; patient PBMCs were collected before and after transplant. For TCRbeta CDR3 sequencing, genomic DNA from the sorted cells was extracted using the QIAGEN DNeasy Blood and Tissue Kit. High-throughput TCRbeta CDR3 sequencing, including PCR amplification with bias correction and internal controls, was performed commercially through immunoSEQ. As for the original processing: A unique productive TCRbeta sequence was defined by the CDR3 nucleotide sequence when primers matched, and otherwise by the CDR3 amino acid sequence together with the Vbeta and Jbeta genes. To correct sorting error, sequences shared between sorted populations at a frequency ratio of 2:1 or less were removed; the rest were assigned to the higher population. Sequences were defined as donor-reactive when expanded at least 5-fold in CFSE-low cells versus unstimulated cells and present at a frequency of at least 0.01% in CFSE-low cells. Repertoire divergence was quantified by Jensen-Shannon divergence calculated from the top 100 TCRbeta sequences ranked by frequency. When a sample had multiple sequencing runs, each run was corrected for sorting error separately and the runs were then pooled. As stored in TCRdb, this immuneACCESS dataset retains in-frame rearrangements with V and J assigned. A fraction of the clones does not appear; measured against another copy, unresolved V genes explain less than half of the discrepancy, and the remainder lacks a known reason. The DNA was the basis for D and trimming; V, J and clone size are from that table. A total of fewer than 100,000 clones appear in this sample, more than 85% of them only once. Of the sample, 0.46% is held by the ten largest clones.

The TCR comes from a human donor who received a combined kidney and bone marrow transplant. The V and J genes are TRBV19 and TRBJ2-4, with a weak D call of TRBD2 (6 bases match). The material sequenced was CD4+ T cells from blood, taken before the transplant. The nucleotide sequence is TGTGCCAGTAGTATAGCGACACGTCGGGGGAAAAACATTCAGTACTTC. The translation is CASSIATRRGKNIQYF. Beyond the CDR3, the reference TRBV19 and TRBJ2-4 genes provide the residues; the full variable domain reads: DGGITQSPKYLFRKEGQNVTLSCEQNLNHDAMYWYRQDPGQGLRLIYYSQIVNDFQKGDIAEGYSVSREKKESFPLTVTSAQKNPTAFYLCASSIATRRGKNIQYFGAGTRLSVL.